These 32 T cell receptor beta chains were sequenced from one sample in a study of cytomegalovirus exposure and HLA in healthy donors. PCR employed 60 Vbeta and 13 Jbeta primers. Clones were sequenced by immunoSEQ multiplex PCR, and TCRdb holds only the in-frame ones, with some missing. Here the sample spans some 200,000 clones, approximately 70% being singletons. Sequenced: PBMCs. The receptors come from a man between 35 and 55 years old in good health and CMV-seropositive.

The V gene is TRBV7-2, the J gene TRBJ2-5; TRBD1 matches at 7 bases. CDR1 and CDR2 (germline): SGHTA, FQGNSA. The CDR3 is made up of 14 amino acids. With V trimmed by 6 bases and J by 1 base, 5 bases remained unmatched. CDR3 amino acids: CASSPQGTQETQYF. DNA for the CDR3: TGTGCCAGCAGTCCACAGGGGACCCAAGAGACCCAGTACTTC.

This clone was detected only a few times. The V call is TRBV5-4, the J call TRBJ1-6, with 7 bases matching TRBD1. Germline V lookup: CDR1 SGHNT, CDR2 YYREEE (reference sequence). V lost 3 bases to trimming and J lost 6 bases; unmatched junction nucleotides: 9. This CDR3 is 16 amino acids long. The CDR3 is CASSSISGTANSPLHF. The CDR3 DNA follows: TGTGCCAGCAGCTCCATATCCGGGACAGCTAATTCACCCCTCCACTTT.

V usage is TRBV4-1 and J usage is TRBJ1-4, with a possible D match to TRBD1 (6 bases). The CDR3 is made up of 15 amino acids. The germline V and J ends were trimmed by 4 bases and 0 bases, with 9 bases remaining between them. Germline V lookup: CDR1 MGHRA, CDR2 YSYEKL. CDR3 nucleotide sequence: TGCGCCAGCAGCCGGACAGCTGCAACTAATGAAAAACTGTTTTTT. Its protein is CASSRTAATNEKLFF.

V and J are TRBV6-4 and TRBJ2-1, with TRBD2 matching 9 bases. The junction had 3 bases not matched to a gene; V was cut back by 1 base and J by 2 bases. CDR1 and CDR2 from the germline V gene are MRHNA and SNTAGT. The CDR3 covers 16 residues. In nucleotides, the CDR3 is TGTGCCAGCAGTGACTTACCTAGCGGGACCTACAATGAGCAGTTCTTC. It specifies CASSDLPSGTYNEQFF.

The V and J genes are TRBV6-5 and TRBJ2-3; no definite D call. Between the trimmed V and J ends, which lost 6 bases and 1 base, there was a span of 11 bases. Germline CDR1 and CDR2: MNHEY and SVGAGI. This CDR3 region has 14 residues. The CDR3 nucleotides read TGTGCCAGCAGGCGACTTGTCCGCACAGATACGCAGTATTTT. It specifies CASRRLVRTDTQYF.

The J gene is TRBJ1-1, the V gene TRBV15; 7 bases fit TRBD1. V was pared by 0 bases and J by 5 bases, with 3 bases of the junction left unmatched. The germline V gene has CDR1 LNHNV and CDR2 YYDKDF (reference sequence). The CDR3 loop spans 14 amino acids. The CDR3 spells CATSREGTATEAFF. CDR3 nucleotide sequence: TGTGCCACCAGCAGAGAGGGGACAGCGACTGAAGCTTTCTTT. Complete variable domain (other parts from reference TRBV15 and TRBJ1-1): DAMVIQNPRYQVTQFGKPVTLSCSQTLNHNVMYWYQQKSSQAPKLLFHYYDKDFNNEADTPDNFQSRRPNTSFCFLDIRSPGLGDTAMYLCATSREGTATEAFFGQGTRLTVV.

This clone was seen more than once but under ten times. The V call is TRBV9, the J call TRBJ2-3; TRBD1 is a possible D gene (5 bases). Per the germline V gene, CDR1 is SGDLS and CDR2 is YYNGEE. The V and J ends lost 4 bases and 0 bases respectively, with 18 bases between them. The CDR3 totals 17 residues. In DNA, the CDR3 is TGTGCCAGCAGCCGAGAACAGGAAACCTCTAGCACAGATACGCAGTATTTT. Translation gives CASSREQETSSTDTQYF.

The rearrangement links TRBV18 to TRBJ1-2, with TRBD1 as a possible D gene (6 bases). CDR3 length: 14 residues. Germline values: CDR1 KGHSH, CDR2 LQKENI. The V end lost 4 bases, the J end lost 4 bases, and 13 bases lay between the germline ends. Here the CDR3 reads CASSLELDSYGYTF. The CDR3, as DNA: TGTGCCAGCTCACTCGAACTGGACAGCTATGGCTACACCTTC. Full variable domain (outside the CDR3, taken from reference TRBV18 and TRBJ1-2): NAGVMQNPRHLVRRRGQEARLRCSPMKGHSHVYWYRQLPEEGLKFMVYLQKENIIDESGMPKERFSAEFPKEGPSILRIQQVVRGDSAAYFCASSLELDSYGYTFGSGTRLTVV.

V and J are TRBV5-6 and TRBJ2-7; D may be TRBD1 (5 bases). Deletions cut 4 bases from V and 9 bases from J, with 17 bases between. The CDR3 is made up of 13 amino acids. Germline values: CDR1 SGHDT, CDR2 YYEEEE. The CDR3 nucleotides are TGTGCCAGCAGCCACGGACAAGCCTCAGGGCAGTACTTC. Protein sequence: CASSHGQASGQYF.

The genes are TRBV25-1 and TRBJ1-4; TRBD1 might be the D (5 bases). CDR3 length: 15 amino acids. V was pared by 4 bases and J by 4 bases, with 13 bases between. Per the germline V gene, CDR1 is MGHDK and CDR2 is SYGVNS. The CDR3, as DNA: TGTGCCAGCAGTGCCCACCGGCAGGGTAATGAAAAACTGTTTTTT. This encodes CASSAHRQGNEKLFF.

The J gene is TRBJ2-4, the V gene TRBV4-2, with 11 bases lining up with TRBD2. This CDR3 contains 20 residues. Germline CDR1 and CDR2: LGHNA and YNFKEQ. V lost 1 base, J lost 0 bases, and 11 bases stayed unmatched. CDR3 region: CASSQAASGGSLIAKNIQYF. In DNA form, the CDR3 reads TGTGCCAGCAGCCAAGCGGCTAGCGGGGGGTCCCTGATAGCCAAAAACATTCAGTACTTC.

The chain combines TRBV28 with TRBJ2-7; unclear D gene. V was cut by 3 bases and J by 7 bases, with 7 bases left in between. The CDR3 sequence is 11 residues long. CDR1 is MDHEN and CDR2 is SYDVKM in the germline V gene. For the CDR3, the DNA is TGTGCCAGCAGTTTCGAGAGGGAGCAGTACTTC. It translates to CASSFEREQYF.

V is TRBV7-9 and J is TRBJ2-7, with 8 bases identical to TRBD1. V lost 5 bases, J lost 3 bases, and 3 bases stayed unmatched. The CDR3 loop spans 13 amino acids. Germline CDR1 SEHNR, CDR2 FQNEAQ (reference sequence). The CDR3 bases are TGTGCCAGCAGCGGACAGGGTAGCTACGAGCAGTACTTC. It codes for CASSGQGSYEQYF.

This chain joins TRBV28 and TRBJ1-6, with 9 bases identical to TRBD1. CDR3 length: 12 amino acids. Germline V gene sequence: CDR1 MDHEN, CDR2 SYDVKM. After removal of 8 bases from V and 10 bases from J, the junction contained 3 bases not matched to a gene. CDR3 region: CASGQGISPLHF. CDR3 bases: TGTGCCAGCGGACAGGGGATATCACCCCTCCACTTT.

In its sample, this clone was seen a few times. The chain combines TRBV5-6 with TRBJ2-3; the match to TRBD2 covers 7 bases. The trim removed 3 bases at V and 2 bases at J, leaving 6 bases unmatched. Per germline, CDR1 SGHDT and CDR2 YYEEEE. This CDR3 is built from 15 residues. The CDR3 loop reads CASSYIAGLTDTQYF. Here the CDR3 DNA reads TGTGCCAGCAGCTATATAGCGGGCCTCACAGATACGCAGTATTTT.

Here the CDR3 reads CASSFAPGGYTGELFF. DNA for the CDR3: TGTGCCAGCAGTTTCGCCCCAGGGGGCTACACCGGGGAGCTGTTTTTT. The chain uses TRBV28 and TRBJ2-2; 8 positions agree with TRBD1. With V trimmed by 3 bases and J by 3 bases, 6 bases remained unmatched. This CDR3 contains 16 residues. Germline values: CDR1 MDHEN, CDR2 SYDVKM.

The CDR3 spells CASSLYPQGNTEAFF. The CDR3 DNA sequence: TGTGCCAGCAGCTTATACCCACAGGGGAACACTGAAGCTTTCTTT. The chain has TRBV7-9 and TRBJ1-1; D may be TRBD1 (6 bases). There are 15 residues in the CDR3. Trimming shortened V by 2 bases and J by 1 base, and 11 bases separated the two germline ends. Looked up from germline, CDR1 is SEHNR and CDR2 is FQNEAQ (reference sequence).

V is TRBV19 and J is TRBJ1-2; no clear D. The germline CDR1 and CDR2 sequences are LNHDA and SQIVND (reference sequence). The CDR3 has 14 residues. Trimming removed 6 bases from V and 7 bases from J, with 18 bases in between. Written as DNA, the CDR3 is TGTGCCAGTAGCTACGGGGTTGGCTCGGGTGGCTACACCTTC. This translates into CASSYGVGSGGYTF.

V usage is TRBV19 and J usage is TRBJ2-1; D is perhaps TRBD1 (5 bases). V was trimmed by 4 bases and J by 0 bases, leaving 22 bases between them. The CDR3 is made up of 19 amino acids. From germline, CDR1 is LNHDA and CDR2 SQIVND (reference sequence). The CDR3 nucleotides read TGTGCCAGTAGTACGCCGACAGCTGGATATTCACGCTCCTACAATGAGCAGTTCTTC. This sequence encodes CASSTPTAGYSRSYNEQFF.

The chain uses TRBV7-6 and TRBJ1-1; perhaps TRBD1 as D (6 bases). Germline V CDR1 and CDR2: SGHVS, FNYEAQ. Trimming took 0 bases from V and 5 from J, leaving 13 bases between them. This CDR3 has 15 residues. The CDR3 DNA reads TGTGCCAGCAGCTTAGCTCCAGGGGCGAAGACTGAAGCTTTCTTT. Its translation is CASSLAPGAKTEAFF.

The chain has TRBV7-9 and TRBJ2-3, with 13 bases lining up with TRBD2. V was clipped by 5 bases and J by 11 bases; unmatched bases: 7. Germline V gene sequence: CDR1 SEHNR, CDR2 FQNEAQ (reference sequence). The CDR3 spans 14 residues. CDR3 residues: CASSQTSGGARQYF. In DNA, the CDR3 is TGTGCCAGCAGCCAAACTAGCGGGGGGGCCCGGCAGTATTTT.

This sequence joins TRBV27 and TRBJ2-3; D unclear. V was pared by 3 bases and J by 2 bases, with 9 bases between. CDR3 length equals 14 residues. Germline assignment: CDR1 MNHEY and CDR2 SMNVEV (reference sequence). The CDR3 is CASSFAAPTDTQYF. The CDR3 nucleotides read TGTGCCAGCAGTTTCGCGGCACCCACAGATACGCAGTATTTT.

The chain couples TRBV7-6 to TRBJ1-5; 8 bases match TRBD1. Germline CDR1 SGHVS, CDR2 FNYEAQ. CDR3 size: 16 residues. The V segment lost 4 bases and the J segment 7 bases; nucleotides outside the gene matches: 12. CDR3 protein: CASSSHPGQGGQPQHF. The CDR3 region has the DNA TGTGCCAGCAGCTCCCACCCCGGACAGGGAGGGCAGCCCCAGCATTTT.

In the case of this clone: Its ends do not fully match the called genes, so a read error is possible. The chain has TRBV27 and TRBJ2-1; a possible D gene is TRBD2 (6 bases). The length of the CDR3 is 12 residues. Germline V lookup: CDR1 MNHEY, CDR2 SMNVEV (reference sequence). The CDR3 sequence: CASSFSLKGLIF. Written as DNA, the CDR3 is TGTGCCAGCAGTTTTAGTTTGAAGGGACTCATCTTC.

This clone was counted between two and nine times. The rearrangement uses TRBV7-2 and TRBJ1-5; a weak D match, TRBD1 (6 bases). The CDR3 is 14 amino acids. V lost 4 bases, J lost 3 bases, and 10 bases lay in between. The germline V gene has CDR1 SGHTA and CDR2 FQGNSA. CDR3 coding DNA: TGTGCCAGCAGCTCAAGGGACAACAATCAGCCCCAGCATTTT. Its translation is CASSSRDNNQPQHF.

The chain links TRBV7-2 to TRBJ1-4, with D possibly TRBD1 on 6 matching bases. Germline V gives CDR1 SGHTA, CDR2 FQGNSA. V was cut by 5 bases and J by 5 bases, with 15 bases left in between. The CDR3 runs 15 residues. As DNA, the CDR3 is TGTGCCAGCAGCGCCGGGGGGCGCCTAAATGAAAAACTGTTTTTT. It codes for CASSAGGRLNEKLFF.

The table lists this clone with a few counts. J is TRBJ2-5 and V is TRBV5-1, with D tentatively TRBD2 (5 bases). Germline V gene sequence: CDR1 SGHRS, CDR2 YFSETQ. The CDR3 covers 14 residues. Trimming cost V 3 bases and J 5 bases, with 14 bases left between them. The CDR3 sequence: CASSSNSGLETQYF. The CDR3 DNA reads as TGCGCCAGCAGCTCGAATTCGGGGTTGGAGACCCAGTACTTC.

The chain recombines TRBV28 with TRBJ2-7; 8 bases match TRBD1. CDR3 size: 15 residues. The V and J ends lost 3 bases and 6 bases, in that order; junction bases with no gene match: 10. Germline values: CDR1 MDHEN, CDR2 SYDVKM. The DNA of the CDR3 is TGTGCCAGCAGTTTCGGACAGGGAGAATTCGGCGAGCAGTACTTC. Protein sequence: CASSFGQGEFGEQYF.

The CDR3 nucleotides read TGTGCCAGCAGTTACGGGACAGGGGGGCCACAAGAGACCCAGTACTTC. Its translation: CASSYGTGGPQETQYF. The rearrangement links TRBV6-5 to TRBJ2-5, with TRBD1 matching over 11 bases. V shed 2 bases, J shed 2 bases, and the junction held 4 bases outside the gene matches. From germline, CDR1 is MNHEY and CDR2 SVGAGI. The CDR3 length is 16 residues.

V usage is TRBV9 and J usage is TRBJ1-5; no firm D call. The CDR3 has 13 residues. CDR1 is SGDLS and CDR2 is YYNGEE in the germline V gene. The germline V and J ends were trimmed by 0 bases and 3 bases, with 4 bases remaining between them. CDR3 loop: CASSVGDNQPQHF. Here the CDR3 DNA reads TGTGCCAGCAGCGTAGGAGACAATCAGCCCCAGCATTTT.

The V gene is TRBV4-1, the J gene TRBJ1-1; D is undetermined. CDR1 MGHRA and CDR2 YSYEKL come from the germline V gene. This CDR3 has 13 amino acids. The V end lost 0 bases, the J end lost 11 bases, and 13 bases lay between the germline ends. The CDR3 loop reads CASSQDPQARAFF. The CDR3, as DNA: TGCGCCAGCAGCCAAGATCCCCAGGCAAGGGCTTTCTTT.

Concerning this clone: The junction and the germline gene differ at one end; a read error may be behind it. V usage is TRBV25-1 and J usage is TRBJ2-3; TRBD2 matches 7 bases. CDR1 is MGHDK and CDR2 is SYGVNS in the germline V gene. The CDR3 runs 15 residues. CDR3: CASSEVAGSTDTQSF. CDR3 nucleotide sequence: TGTGCCAGCAGTGAGGTAGCGGGTAGCACAGATACGCAGTCTTTT.